This T cell receptor (beta chain) is drawn from a study of response to subunit inactivated influenza vaccine. Germline V gene sequence: CDR1 LGHNA, CDR2 YSLEER. V was cut by 4 bases and J by 5 bases, with 18 bases left in between. The CDR3 has 16 amino acids. TCRdb passed the RT-PCR reads through MiXCR, listing each CDR3 protein once. Among over 800,000 distinct CDR3 sequences listed, around 20% were seen once. This clonotype was seen repeatedly, ten times or more. This TCR derives from a man aged 45-65 years who received an inactivated influenza vaccine. The chain links TRBV4-3 to TRBJ2-1; a possible D gene is TRBD2 (6 bases). Source: PBMCs from blood, taken 5 days after vaccination. The chain's CDR3 is CASSPQASAINNEQFF. For the CDR3, the DNA is TGCGCCAGCAGCCCGCAGGCTAGCGCCATAAACAATGAGCAGTTCTTC.